Listed below are T cell receptor beta chains from one sample, sequenced in a study of blood T cell repertoires in COVID-19. The repertoire was sequenced with immunoSEQ multiplex PCR; TCRdb's copy has only in-frame clones and lacks some. The top ten clones hold approximately 5.1% of a sample with hundreds of thousands of clones, 65% to 90% of them seen once. The sequencing sample was made of peripheral blood. These receptors were taken from a man in his fifties with COVID-19, enrolled during active disease. Both conserved end residues are part of each CDR3. D genes are given only for firm matches. Clone size is stated in some rows and not others, as once, few, many or a class when expanded.

V	D	size	length	J	CDR3	DNA
TRBV20-1	TRBD1	once	14	TRBJ1-2	CSASGTGGNYGYTF	TGCAGTGCTAGTGGGACAGGGGGCAACTATGGCTACACCTTC
TRBV24-1	TRBD1	NA	13	TRBJ2-3	CATRDRGADTQYF	TGTGCCACCAGGGACAGGGGCGCAGATACGCAGTATTTT
TRBV30	TRBD2	NA	16	TRBJ2-7	CAWSPPWSGGASEQYF	TGTGCCTGGAGTCCACCGTGGAGCGGGGGGGCTTCCGAGCAGTACTTC
TRBV28	NA	NA	11	TRBJ2-1	CASRLYNEQFF	TGTGCCAGCAGACTTTACAATGAGCAGTTCTTC
TRBV29-1	TRBD1	NA	14	TRBJ1-1	CSGLDRAMNTEAFF	TGCAGCGGACTCGACAGGGCCATGAACACTGAAGCTTTCTTT
TRBV19	NA	NA	13	TRBJ1-1	CASSQGVNTEAFF	TGTGCCAGTAGTCAAGGGGTTAACACTGAAGCTTTCTTT
TRBV19	TRBD1	once	13	TRBJ2-4	CASSPGQGSIQYF	TGTGCCAGTAGTCCAGGACAGGGAAGCATTCAGTACTTC
TRBV18	TRBD1	NA	15	TRBJ1-1	CASSPSQGALSEAFF	TGTGCCAGCTCACCATCCCAGGGGGCTCTCTCTGAAGCTTTCTTT
TRBV7-2	NA	NA	14	TRBJ2-6	CASSFQTGANVLTF	TGTGCCAGCAGCTTTCAGACTGGGGCCAACGTCCTGACTTTC
TRBV19	TRBD1	NA	16	TRBJ1-5	CASNSTGGGHNQPQHF	TGTGCCAGTAACTCGACAGGGGGCGGTCACAATCAGCCCCAGCATTTT
TRBV5-1	NA	NA	18	TRBJ2-6	CASSLGSGQSSGANVLTF	TGCGCCAGCAGCTTGGGATCGGGACAAAGCTCTGGGGCCAACGTCCTGACTTTC
TRBV29-1	NA	few	13	TRBJ1-5	CSFQPGFDQPQHF	TGCAGCTTTCAACCAGGGTTCGATCAGCCCCAGCATTTT
TRBV19	TRBD1	NA	15	TRBJ1-5	CASSTKTGFNQPQHF	TGTGCCAGTAGTACGAAGACAGGGTTCAATCAGCCCCAGCATTTT
TRBV29-1	NA	NA	12	TRBJ1-2	CSAPRGGTGYTF	TGCAGCGCCCCGAGGGGGGGGACCGGCTACACCTTC
TRBV2	TRBD1	NA	11	TRBJ1-1	CASEQGAVAFF	TGTGCCAGCGAACAGGGGGCGGTTGCTTTCTTT
TRBV7-8	NA	NA	15	TRBJ2-7	CASSFQSQGFGEQYF	TGTGCCAGCAGCTTCCAAAGCCAGGGTTTCGGCGAGCAGTACTTC
TRBV27	NA	many	13	TRBJ1-2	CASSFSRANGYTF	TGTGCCAGCAGTTTTAGCAGGGCCAATGGCTACACCTTC
TRBV5-8	NA	NA	14	TRBJ1-1	CASSFAGVGTEAFF	TGTGCCAGCAGCTTCGCAGGGGTCGGCACTGAAGCTTTCTTT
TRBV6-5	NA	NA	13	TRBJ1-2	CASSYSNGGGYTF	TGTGCCAGCAGTTACTCTAACGGGGGAGGCTACACCTTC
TRBV7-7	NA	NA	13	TRBJ2-7	CASSLGETYEQYF	TGTGCTAGCAGCTTAGGAGAAACCTACGAGCAGTACTTC
TRBV5-5	TRBD2	NA	16	TRBJ2-2	CASSRRAGGHTGELFF	TGTGCCAGCAGCAGGCGAGCGGGGGGGCACACCGGGGAGCTGTTTTTT
TRBV3-1/TRBV3-2	NA	NA	15	TRBJ2-7	CASSQAQLSAYEQYF	TGTGCCAGCAGCCAAGCCCAATTGTCAGCCTACGAGCAGTACTTC
TRBV28	NA	NA	15	TRBJ1-6	CASSPDGEGISPLHF	TGTGCCAGCAGCCCGGACGGGGAGGGCATTTCACCCCTCCACTTT
TRBV7-3	NA	few	16	TRBJ1-6	CASSLHQQGYNSPLHF	TGTGCCAGCAGCTTGCACCAACAGGGATATAATTCACCCCTCCACTTT
TRBV30	NA	few	12	TRBJ1-1	CAWIRGTPEAFF	TGTGCCTGGATCCGTGGTACTCCTGAAGCTTTCTTT
TRBV5-8	TRBD1	NA	14	TRBJ1-5	CASSWGTGGQPQHF	TGTGCCAGCAGCTGGGGAACAGGGGGCCAGCCCCAGCATTTT
TRBV6-5	NA	NA	14	TRBJ1-4	CASSSTGRREKLFF	TGTGCCAGCAGTTCGACAGGTCGTAGAGAAAAACTGTTTTTT
TRBV6-5	TRBD1	NA	14	TRBJ2-1	CASRPGTDYNEQFF	TGTGCCAGCAGACCCGGGACAGACTACAATGAGCAGTTCTTC
TRBV4-2	NA	NA	14	TRBJ1-1	CASSQELVNTEAFF	TGTGCCAGCAGCCAAGAACTAGTGAACACTGAAGCTTTCTTT
TRBV18	NA	NA	16	TRBJ2-3	CASSPPGQGYTDTQYF	TGTGCCAGCTCACCACCGGGGCAGGGATACACAGATACGCAGTATTTT
TRBV27	NA	NA	13	TRBJ1-1	CASTTGLSTEAFF	TGTGCCAGCACAACCGGACTGAGCACTGAAGCTTTCTTT
TRBV5-1	NA	NA	17	TRBJ2-5	CASSSQPGAGNGETQYF	TGCGCCAGCAGCTCCCAACCCGGTGCGGGGAACGGGGAGACCCAGTACTTC
TRBV5-3	NA	once	15	TRBJ1-3	CARSFAGVSGNTIYF	TGTGCCAGAAGCTTTGCAGGGGTATCTGGAAACACCATATATTTT
TRBV11-1	TRBD2	NA	15	TRBJ2-1	CASSLGLAEYNEQFF	TGTGCCAGCAGCTTAGGACTAGCGGAGTACAATGAGCAGTTCTTC
TRBV9	TRBD1	NA	14	TRBJ1-4	CASSLQGAGEKLFF	TGTGCCAGCAGCTTACAGGGGGCGGGGGAAAAACTGTTTTTT
TRBV19	NA	NA	13	TRBJ2-5	CASSMPEKETQYF	TGTGCCAGTAGTATGCCGGAGAAGGAGACCCAGTACTTC
TRBV5-1	NA	NA	14	TRBJ2-3	CASSRSGKTDTQYF	TGCGCCAGCAGCCGGTCCGGGAAAACAGATACGCAGTATTTT
TRBV30	NA	NA	15	TRBJ1-4	CAWIPWAGEGEKLFF	TGTGCCTGGATCCCTTGGGCAGGCGAGGGTGAAAAACTGTTTTTT
TRBV7-9	NA	NA	14	TRBJ2-2	CASSPGGYSGELFF	TGTGCCAGCAGCCCCGGTGGTTACAGCGGGGAGCTGTTTTTT
TRBV2	TRBD2	NA	14	TRBJ2-5	CASSAGAEQETQYF	TGTGCCAGCTCAGCGGGGGCCGAACAAGAGACCCAGTACTTC
TRBV4-1	TRBD1	once	16	TRBJ1-1	CASSQYQTGLNTEAFF	TGCGCCAGCAGCCAATATCAGACAGGGTTGAACACTGAAGCTTTCTTT
TRBV19	NA	NA	15	TRBJ2-2	CASSMIAVRAGELFF	TGTGCCAGTAGTATGATCGCCGTCCGGGCCGGGGAGCTGTTTTTT
TRBV14	NA	NA	16	TRBJ2-7	CASSPADTAGSYEQYF	TGTGCCAGCAGCCCAGCGGATACCGCGGGATCCTACGAGCAGTACTTC
TRBV30	TRBD1	NA	14	TRBJ1-5	CAWYATGGNQPQHF	TGTGCCTGGTACGCGACAGGGGGAAATCAGCCCCAGCATTTT
TRBV24-1	TRBD1	NA	20	TRBJ2-2	CATSDLSARDRGTNTGELFF	TGTGCCACCAGTGATTTGTCTGCCCGGGACAGGGGGACGAACACCGGGGAGCTGTTTTTT
TRBV5-4	TRBD1	NA	15	TRBJ1-1	CASSALDRVNTEAFF	TGTGCCAGCAGCGCGTTGGACAGGGTGAACACTGAAGCTTTCTTT
TRBV11-2	TRBD2	NA	17	TRBJ2-1	CASSLIAGGRVYNEQFF	TGTGCCAGCAGCCTTATAGCGGGGGGGCGGGTTTACAATGAGCAGTTCTTC
TRBV30	NA	NA	13	TRBJ1-2	CAWAPVGGYGYTF	TGTGCCTGGGCTCCCGTCGGCGGCTATGGCTACACCTTC
TRBV6-5	NA	NA	15	TRBJ1-1	CASKSGEWMNTEAFF	TGTGCCAGCAAGTCCGGGGAGTGGATGAACACTGAAGCTTTCTTT
TRBV20-1	TRBD1	NA	11	TRBJ1-1	CSAIRGTEAFF	TGCAGTGCCATCAGGGGGACTGAAGCTTTCTTT
TRBV9	TRBD1	NA	15	TRBJ1-2	CASSVSGTGGYGYTF	TGTGCCAGCAGCGTCTCCGGGACAGGGGGCTATGGCTACACCTTC
TRBV29-1	TRBD2	NA	15	TRBJ2-1	CSVAGGSGGYNEQFF	TGCAGCGTTGCCGGGGGTAGCGGGGGTTACAATGAGCAGTTCTTC
TRBV29-1	NA	NA	12	TRBJ2-3	CSVDMFTDTQYF	TGCAGCGTTGATATGTTCACAGATACGCAGTATTTT
TRBV12-3/TRBV12-4	NA	NA	11	TRBJ2-5	CASSFEETQYF	TGTGCCAGCAGTTTCGAAGAGACCCAGTACTTC